This T cell receptor beta chain stems from a study of type 1 regulatory T cells. Study overall: This in vitro CD4 product, T-allo10, is enriched for Tr1 cells and alloantigen-specific. Study observations and caveats: Tr1 cells had a more restricted TCR repertoire than non-Tr1 cells.

Germline V lookup: CDR1 DFQATT, CDR2 SNEGSKA (reference sequence). There are 13 residues in the CDR3. The V end lost 0 bases, the J end lost 10 bases, and 14 bases lay between the germline ends. Using its own MiXCR run on the reads, TCRdb lists one record per CDR3 protein. The sample has about 59,000 distinct CDR3 sequences; over 50% are singletons. Worth noting for this clonotype: What it binds is unknown.

The clonotype was recovered from a human donor in good health. V usage is TRBV20-1 and J usage is TRBJ2-3; the D gene is possibly TRBD2 (5 bases). The specimen was cultured non-Tr1 T cells, either the whole culture or a sorted T cell fraction (not recorded which). CDR3 residues: CSARDYGGDAQYF. CDR3 nucleotide sequence: TGCAGTGCTAGAGATTACGGAGGAGACGCGCAGTATTTT.